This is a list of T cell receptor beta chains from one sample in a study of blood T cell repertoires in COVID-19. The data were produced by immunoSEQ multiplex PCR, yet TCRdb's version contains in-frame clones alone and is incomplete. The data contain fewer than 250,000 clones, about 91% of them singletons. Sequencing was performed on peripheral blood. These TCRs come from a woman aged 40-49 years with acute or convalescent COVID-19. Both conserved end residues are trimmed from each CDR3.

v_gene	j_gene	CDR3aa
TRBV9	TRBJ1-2	ASSADNTGATNYGYT
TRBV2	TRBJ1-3	ASSSVGGGNTIY
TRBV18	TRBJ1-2	ASSPASGTGDGYT
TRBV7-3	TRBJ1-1	ASSLMPGNTEAF
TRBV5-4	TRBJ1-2	ASSLSGSNYGYT
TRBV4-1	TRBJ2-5	ASSQPLAGATTRTQY
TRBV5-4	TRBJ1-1	ASRPVTMQGLMNTEAF
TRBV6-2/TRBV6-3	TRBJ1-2	ASSPQDYGYT
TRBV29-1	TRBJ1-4	SVPWAGSNEKLF
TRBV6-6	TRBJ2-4	ASLEYRDRGNIQY
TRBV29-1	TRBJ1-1	SVDRNRGEAF
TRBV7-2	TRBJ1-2	ASSLASANYGYT
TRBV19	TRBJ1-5	ASSMTPGTGVQPQH
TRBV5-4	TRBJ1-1	ASSFAGQPTEAF
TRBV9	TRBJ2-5	ASSVDAGGSPETWH
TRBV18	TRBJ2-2	ASSPVYTNTGELF
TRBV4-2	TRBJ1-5	ASSQEVGGINQPQH
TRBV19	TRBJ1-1	ASSSGANMNTEAF
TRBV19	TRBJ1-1	ASSIGAGNEAF
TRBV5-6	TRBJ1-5	ASSLGEGARGNQPQH
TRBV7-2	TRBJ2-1	ASSFSGTSKRNEQF
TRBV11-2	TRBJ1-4	ASSRDRTEKLF
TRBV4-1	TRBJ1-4	ASSRQGTNEKLF
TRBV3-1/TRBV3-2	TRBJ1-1	ASSPRQRLNAGAF
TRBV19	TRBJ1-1	ASWAQGGTEAF
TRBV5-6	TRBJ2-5	ASSLFLAGRGETQY
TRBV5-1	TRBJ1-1	ASSGGSGPTEAF
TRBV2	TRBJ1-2	ASSEARFYGYT
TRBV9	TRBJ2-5	ASTRGGWEETQY
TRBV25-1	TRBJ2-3	ASQDLHGGQKDTQY
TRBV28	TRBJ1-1	ASWPTMNTEAF
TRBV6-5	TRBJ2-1	ASLSARPHNEQF
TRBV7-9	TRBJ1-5	ASSLGDRQPQH
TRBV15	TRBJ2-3	ATSRGGQGSDTQY
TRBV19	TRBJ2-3	ASTRLAGTDTQY
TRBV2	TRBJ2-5	ASSERGLQETQY
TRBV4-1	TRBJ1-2	ASSQDPPSYYGYT
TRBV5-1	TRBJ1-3	ASSFGQSSGNTIY
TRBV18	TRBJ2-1	ASSPRSSSYNEQF
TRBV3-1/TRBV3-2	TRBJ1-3	ASSTGQGGSGNTIY
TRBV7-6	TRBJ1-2	ASSSAGDYGYT
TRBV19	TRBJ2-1	ASSIATLGADNEQF
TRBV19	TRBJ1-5	ASISGTGWDQPQH
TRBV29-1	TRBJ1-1	SAQGPNTEAF
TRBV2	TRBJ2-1	ASNSLAGGPDNEQF